This T cell receptor beta chain was captured in a study of control samples from healthy donors and cancer patients. This clone was seen a few times. Produced via immunoSEQ multiplex PCR; TCRdb's table is partial and in-frame only. The sample consists of around 180,000 clones, almost 90% of them appearing once. Sequenced: blood. This clonotype was obtained from a young woman in good health.

CDR3: CASSLGESGNTIYF. The CDR3 nucleotides are TGTGCCAGCAGCTTAGGGGAATCTGGAAACACCATATATTTT. The chain couples TRBV7-9 to TRBJ1-3, with D unresolved. This CDR3 comprises 14 residues. The germline V and J ends were trimmed by 1 base and 1 base, with 5 bases remaining between them. Germline loops: CDR1 SEHNR, CDR2 FQNEAQ (reference sequence).